This T cell receptor beta chain was sequenced in a study of glioma-infiltrating T cells after dendritic cell vaccination. Overall study context: Dendritic cell vaccination trial patients had either newly diagnosed or recurrent glioblastoma.

Losses at the gene ends were 4 bases for V and 9 bases for J; bases not matched to a gene: 5. This CDR3 region has 14 residues. The germline gives CDR1 MNHGY, CDR2 SVAAGI. Primers: 60 V beta forward and 13 J beta reverse. Measured with immunoSEQ multiplex PCR; TCRdb has only the in-frame clones, and not every one. The profile shows approximately 60,000 clones, around 86% of them singletons. Sample time point: after dendritic cell vaccination, including at tumor progression/relapse. This sequence joins TRBV6-9 and TRBJ1-6; TRBD1 matches at 8 bases. The TCR originated in a human donor with glioblastoma. Here the sequenced sample was blood, taken after dendritic cell vaccination. CDR3 sequence reads: CASSLDREGSPLHF. The CDR3 DNA reads TGTGCCAGCAGTTTGGACAGGGAGGGTTCACCCCTCCACTTT.